Below, 25 T cell receptor beta chains from the same sample are listed, as sequenced in a study of OX40 agonist ivuxolimab in advanced cancers. Assay: immunoSEQ multiplex PCR; the TCRdb copy retains only in-frame clones and omits some. The data contain tens of thousands of clones, 75% to 95% of them singletons. Source: CD4+ or CD8+ T cells sorted from blood, taken in a trial of the OX40 agonist ivuxolimab. The receptors originated from an adult with an advanced solid tumor such as melanoma, head and neck, liver or kidney cancer.

V usage is TRBV5-1 and J usage is TRBJ2-2; D not resolved. Germline V lookup: CDR1 SGHRS, CDR2 YFSETQ. V was shortened by 6 bases and J by 5 bases, with 8 bases between the two germline ends. The CDR3 covers 12 residues. This CDR3 is CASTFLTGELFF. The CDR3 nucleotides read TGCGCCAGCACCTTCCTGACCGGGGAGCTGTTTTTT. The full variable domain, rest sourced from reference TRBV5-1 and TRBJ2-2, is KAGVTQTPRYLIKTRGQQVTLSCSPISGHRSVSWYQQTPGQGLQFLFEYFSETQRNKGNFPGRFSGRQFSNSRSEMNVSTLELGDSALYLCASTFLTGELFFGEGSRLTVL.

This clone was found a few times. V usage is TRBV7-9 and J usage is TRBJ2-6; D may be TRBD1 (5 bases). The CDR3 spans 18 residues. Trimming pared 1 base from V and 0 bases from J, leaving 13 bases between. Germline assignment: CDR1 SEHNR and CDR2 FQNEAQ (reference sequence). The CDR3, as DNA: TGTGCCAGCAGCTTAGGACAGTCCCTTAACTCTGGGGCCAACGTCCTGACTTTC. This translates into CASSLGQSLNSGANVLTF.

This chain links TRBV5-1 with TRBJ2-3, with TRBD2 matching over 7 bases. The germline V gene has CDR1 SGHRS and CDR2 YFSETQ. The CDR3 spans 16 residues. Trimming removed 0 bases from V and 3 bases from J; junction bases left unmatched: 7. DNA for the CDR3: TGCGCCAGCAGCTTGGCCGTGGGCGGGGGAACAGATACGCAGTATTTT. This gives the protein CASSLAVGGGTDTQYF.

The genes are TRBV5-1 and TRBJ1-4, with unresolved D. V was shortened by 0 bases and J by 8 bases, with 11 bases between the two germline ends. CDR3 size: 14 residues. Germline V gives CDR1 SGHRS, CDR2 YFSETQ. The CDR3 protein is CASSLASPDEKLFF. In nucleotides, the CDR3 is TGCGCCAGCAGCTTGGCCAGCCCGGACGAAAAACTGTTTTTT.

The chain links TRBV28 to TRBJ1-5, with D maybe TRBD1 (6 bases). This CDR3 contains 15 residues. Deletions cut 1 base from V and 3 bases from J, with 10 bases between. Germline V gene lookup returns CDR1 MDHEN and CDR2 SYDVKM. The CDR3: CASSLYGGFNQPQHF. The CDR3, as DNA: TGTGCCAGCAGTTTATACGGGGGCTTCAATCAGCCCCAGCATTTT.

The V call is TRBV18, the J call TRBJ1-2, with D possibly TRBD1 on 5 matching bases. Trimming cost V 1 base and J 5 bases, with 14 bases left between them. CDR1 and CDR2 from the germline V gene are KGHSH and LQKENI. The CDR3 runs 15 residues. The CDR3 sequence: CASSPLPGSGYGYTF. In DNA, the CDR3 is TGTGCCAGCTCACCACTTCCAGGGTCGGGTTATGGCTACACCTTC.

This clone showed up just a few times. The chain uses TRBV4-2 and TRBJ2-1; 7 bases line up with TRBD2. The J segment lost 6 bases and the V segment lost 0 bases, leaving 5 bases of the junction unmatched. The CDR3 runs 15 residues. The germline V gene has CDR1 LGHNA and CDR2 YNFKEQ. CDR3 region: CASSQEIRGVNEQFF. CDR3 sequence (DNA): TGTGCCAGCAGCCAAGAAATCCGGGGGGTCAATGAGCAGTTCTTC.

Only a few counts were recorded for this clone. The chain combines TRBV1 with TRBJ2-7; TRBD2, the table's D call, was not compared with the DNA. TRBV1 is a pseudogene. The CDR3 is 19 amino acids. DNA for the CDR3: TGCACCAGCAGCCAAGATGAGGTGGCTAGCGGGATGAGCTCCTACGAGCAGTACTTC. It is translated as CTSSQDEVASGMSSYEQYF.

The chain carries TRBV2 and TRBJ2-2; D assignment may be TRBD1 or TRBD2 (5 bases each). Germline CDR1 reads SNHLY; CDR2 reads FYNNEI. With 3 bases removed from V and 7 bases from J, the gap between germline ends came to 9 bases. The CDR3 runs to 13 residues. The CDR3, as DNA: TGTGCCAGCAGTGAGGCGAGGGGCGGGGAGCTGTTTTTT. It encodes CASSEARGGELFF.

V and J are TRBV5-1 and TRBJ1-2; the D gene is possibly TRBD1 (6 bases). The CDR3 has 14 amino acids. With 0 bases removed from V and 4 bases from J, the gap between germline ends came to 10 bases. Per the germline V gene, CDR1 is SGHRS and CDR2 is YFSETQ. In nucleotides, the CDR3 is TGCGCCAGCAGCTTGGAGCAGGGGACCTATGGCTACACCTTC. It codes for CASSLEQGTYGYTF.

The rearrangement links TRBV6-8 to TRBJ1-5; possibly TRBD1 for D (5 bases). CDR3 length: 16 amino acids. V dropped 9 bases and J dropped 5 bases, with 23 bases sitting between them. Germline assignment: CDR1 MNHGY and CDR2 SAAAGT. The CDR3 region is CARMSGKGRGYQPQHF. CDR3 DNA: TGTGCCAGGATGAGCGGAAAGGGACGAGGTTATCAGCCCCAGCATTTT.

This CDR3 reads CASSWDGSSTDTQYF. The CDR3 bases are TGTGCCAGCTCCTGGGACGGTTCTAGCACAGATACGCAGTATTTT. The rearrangement joins TRBV18 to TRBJ2-3, with D possibly called TRBD1 or TRBD2 (5 bases each). This CDR3 spans 15 amino acids. CDR1 is KGHSH and CDR2 is LQKENI in the germline V gene. V gave up 6 bases and J gave up 0 bases, with 13 bases separating them.

The V gene is TRBV10-3, the J gene TRBJ1-1; unclear D gene. The CDR3 is made up of 12 amino acids. Germline V gives CDR1 ENHRY, CDR2 SYGVKD. V was trimmed by 6 bases and J by 5 bases, leaving 10 bases between them. The CDR3 DNA is TGTGCCATCAGATCTGGGCAAACTGAAGCTTTCTTT. It translates to CAIRSGQTEAFF.

The chain combines TRBV7-8 with TRBJ1-3; 7 bases map to TRBD1. V gave up 1 base and J gave up 0 bases; unmatched junction bases: 9. The germline gives CDR1 SGHVS, CDR2 FQNEAQ. The CDR3 extends over 18 amino acids. CDR3 DNA sequence: TGTGCCAGCAGCTTAGAGGGGTCAGGGGGAGGCTCTGGAAACACCATATATTTT. This sequence encodes CASSLEGSGGGSGNTIYF.

The chain employs TRBV29-1 and TRBJ2-7; D is undetermined. CDR3 length: 10 amino acids. Trimming cost V 5 bases and J 7 bases, with 9 bases left between them. CDR1 SQVTM and CDR2 ANQGSEA come from the germline V gene. The CDR3 reads CSVTNIEQYF. The DNA of the CDR3 is TGCAGCGTTACAAACATAGAGCAGTACTTC.

The rearrangement uses TRBV7-2 and TRBJ1-1; D is ambiguous. With 8 bases removed from V and 3 bases from J, the gap between germline ends came to 19 bases. Germline V gives CDR1 SGHTA, CDR2 FQGNSA. The CDR3 has 15 residues. In DNA form, the CDR3 reads TGTGCCAGCTCCCGGGCGGGCCCGAGGGACACTGAAGCTTTCTTT. It encodes CASSRAGPRDTEAFF.

CDR3 DNA: TGCGCCAGCAGCCAACCCGGCGGGGGACAGGGGCCTGGGAACTATGGCTACACCTTC. Residues: CASSQPGGGQGPGNYGYTF. V usage is TRBV4-1 and J usage is TRBJ1-2; TRBD1 matches 10 bases. CDR1 is MGHRA and CDR2 is YSYEKL in the germline V gene. CDR3 size: 19 residues. The ends lost 2 bases at V and 2 bases at J; junction bases unmatched: 14.

The chain recombines TRBV11-2 with TRBJ2-5; possibly TRBD2 for D (6 bases). The CDR3 is 13 residues long. Per germline, CDR1 SGHAT and CDR2 FQNNGV. V lost 5 bases and J lost 7, with 14 bases in between. CDR3 DNA sequence: TGTGCCAGCAGCCTCGGACTAAGTGGGACCCAGTACTTC. Its protein is CASSLGLSGTQYF.

This sequence joins TRBV7-3 and TRBJ2-5; D is unclear. This CDR3 comprises 13 residues. V was cut by 2 bases and J by 5 bases, with 9 bases left in between. Germline CDR1 reads SGHTA; CDR2 reads FQGTGA. The chain's CDR3 is CASSLGFRETQYF. The CDR3 bases are TGTGCCAGCAGCTTAGGCTTCCGGGAGACCCAGTACTTC.

This chain uses TRBV30 with TRBJ1-2; 7 bases are a match to TRBD1. The CDR3 contains 13 residues. The V gene's germline CDR1 is GTSNPN and CDR2 SVGIG (reference sequence). V gave up 0 bases and J gave up 7 bases; unmatched junction bases: 5. In DNA, the CDR3 is TGTGCCTGGAGTGTGGGACAGTGGGTTGGCTACACCTTC. It codes for CAWSVGQWVGYTF. Drawing the rest from reference TRBV30 and TRBJ1-2, the complete variable domain is SQTIHQWPATLVQPVGSPLSLECTVEGTSNPNLYWYRQAAGRGLQLLFYSVGIGQISSEVPQNLSASRPQDRQFILSSKKLLLSDSGFYLCAWSVGQWVGYTFGSGTRLTVV.

V usage is TRBV6-5 and J usage is TRBJ2-7; D not certain. This CDR3 spans 16 amino acids. Germline V gene sequence: CDR1 MNHEY, CDR2 SVGAGI. Trimming removed 0 bases at V and 2 bases at J, with 14 bases between. CDR3 coding DNA: TGTGCCAGCAGTTACTCGAGCGATAACTCAGCCTACGAGCAGTACTTC. Its protein is CASSYSSDNSAYEQYF.

This chain joins TRBV5-1 and TRBJ1-2; 7 nucleotides line up with TRBD1. The CDR3 spans 15 residues. Looked up from germline, CDR1 is SGHRS and CDR2 is YFSETQ. J lost 8 bases, V lost 3 bases, and 13 bases had no gene match. CDR3 coding DNA: TGCGCCAGCAGCTCCGGATCCACAGGGGAAGGAGGCTACACCTTC. Protein product: CASSSGSTGEGGYTF.

The V call is TRBV18, the J call TRBJ2-3; the D gene could be TRBD1 or TRBD2 (5 bases each). This CDR3 region has 13 residues. Germline V lookup: CDR1 KGHSH, CDR2 LQKENI. V was trimmed by 3 bases and J by 3 bases, leaving 7 bases between them. The CDR3 is CASSPGVTDTQYF. Written as DNA, the CDR3 is TGTGCCAGCTCACCGGGGGTGACAGATACGCAGTATTTT.

V and J are TRBV5-1 and TRBJ1-1; D may be TRBD1 (6 bases). CDR3 length equals 14 residues. Germline V gene data show CDR1 as SGHRS and CDR2 as YFSETQ. Between the trimmed V and J ends, which lost 2 bases and 1 base, there was a span of 9 bases. The CDR3 DNA sequence: TGCGCCAGCAGCTTCACAGGGAGGAACACTGAAGCTTTCTTT. Protein sequence: CASSFTGRNTEAFF.

The rearrangement uses TRBV7-9 and TRBJ2-3; TRBD2 matches 7 bases. The V gene end was trimmed by 5 bases and the J gene end by 2 bases; junction bases not matched to a gene: 7. The CDR3 covers 15 residues. CDR1 SEHNR and CDR2 FQNEAQ come from the germline V gene (reference sequence). CDR3 in amino acids: CASSLREADTDTQYF. The CDR3 nucleotides are TGTGCCAGCAGCCTTCGGGAGGCCGACACAGATACGCAGTATTTT. Looking up the rest from reference TRBV7-9 and TRBJ2-3 gives the full variable domain: DTGVSQNPRHKITKRGQNVTFRCDPISEHNRLYWYRQTLGQGPEFLTYFQNEAQLEKSRLLSDRFSAERPKGSFSTLEIQRTEQGDSAMYLCASSLREADTDTQYFGPGTRLTVL.